This is a list of T cell receptor beta chains from one sample in a study of cytomegalovirus exposure and HLA in healthy donors. Assay used: immunoSEQ multiplex PCR; TCRdb lists only in-frame clones, some missing. This table holds 100,000 or so clones, 65% to 90% found once. Sequencing was carried out using PBMCs. These receptors all come from a woman aged 18-29 years in good health and CMV-seronegative. CDR3s include the opening cysteine and the closing phenylalanine or tryptophan. A D gene is named only where the DNA matches it firmly. Some rows mark clone size as missing; the rest say once, few, many or name a class of expanded clone.

TRBJ1-6 | - | - | TRBV28 | CASSLMSVYNSPLHF | TGTGCCAGCAGTTTAATGTCAGTCTATAATTCACCCCTCCACTTT
TRBJ2-6 | - | - | TRBV27 | CASSLYLRANVLTF | TGTGCCAGCAGTTTATACCTACGGGCCAACGTCCTGACTTTC
TRBJ2-3 | TRBD1 | - | TRBV4-3 | CASSRDRVSTDTQYF | TGCGCCAGCAGCCGTGACAGGGTGAGCACAGATACGCAGTATTTT
TRBJ1-2 | - | - | TRBV6-5 | CASSYRRTNYGYTF | TGTGCCAGCAGTTACAGGAGAACTAACTATGGCTACACCTTC
TRBJ2-7 | TRBD1 | - | TRBV25-1 | CASSPPGQASHEQYF | TGTGCCAGCAGTCCCCCCGGACAGGCCTCGCACGAGCAGTACTTC
TRBJ1-2 | - | - | TRBV28 | CASSFSDGERGGYTF | TGTGCCAGCAGTTTCTCAGATGGGGAAAGGGGTGGCTACACCTTC
TRBJ2-7 | TRBD1 | - | TRBV28 | CASSPQGVFSYEQYF | TGTGCCAGCAGCCCCCAGGGGGTATTCTCCTACGAGCAGTACTTC
TRBJ2-2 | TRBD2 | - | TRBV7-2 | CASSLRGGINTGELFF | TGTGCCAGCAGCTTGCGCGGGGGGATAAACACCGGGGAGCTGTTTTTT
TRBJ2-2 | TRBD1 | - | TRBV28 | CASSLTGGTGELFF | TGTGCCAGCAGTTTAACAGGGGGCACCGGGGAGCTGTTTTTT
TRBJ2-1 | TRBD2 | - | TRBV11-1 | CASRSHEAGGLYNEQFF | TGTGCCAGCAGGTCCCACGAGGCGGGAGGGTTATACAATGAGCAGTTCTTC
TRBJ2-7 | TRBD2 | - | TRBV5-1 | CASSLRILAELPNEQYF | TGCGCCAGCAGCTTACGAATTCTAGCGGAGTTGCCAAACGAGCAGTACTTC
TRBJ2-3 | TRBD1 | few | TRBV7-3 | CASSLTGTGDTQYF | TGTGCCAGCAGCTTAACCGGGACAGGGGATACGCAGTATTTT
TRBJ2-7 | TRBD1 | - | TRBV5-1 | CASHEPGQGNEQYF | TGCGCCAGCCACGAACCGGGACAGGGTAACGAGCAGTACTTC
TRBJ2-5 | - | - | TRBV4-1 | CASSATPSPFQETQYF | TGCGCCAGCAGCGCCACCCCAAGCCCCTTCCAAGAGACCCAGTACTTC
TRBJ2-1 | - | - | TRBV28 | CASSLLQGGSYNEQFF | TGTGCCAGCAGTTTACTGCAGGGGGGATCCTACAATGAGCAGTTCTTC
TRBJ2-5 | - | - | TRBV7-9 | CASALGETQYF | TGTGCCAGCGCTCTCGGGGAGACCCAGTACTTC
TRBJ1-5 | - | - | TRBV28 | CASSFARGYQPQHF | TGTGCCAGCAGTTTCGCCAGGGGTTATCAGCCCCAGCATTTT
TRBJ2-7 | TRBD2 | once | TRBV9 | CASSVPRDGIPLAGRLPPNYEQYF | TGTGCCAGCAGCGTACCTCGCGACGGAATCCCCTTAGCGGGTCGACTCCCCCCAAACTACGAGCAGTACTTC
TRBJ2-7 | - | - | TRBV7-9 | CASSPRPGETYEQYF | TGTGCCAGCAGCCCGAGACCAGGGGAAACCTACGAGCAGTACTTC
TRBJ2-7 | - | - | TRBV7-2 | CASSLATSFSEQYF | TGTGCCAGCAGCTTAGCGACTAGTTTTTCCGAGCAGTACTTC
TRBJ2-3 | TRBD2 | - | TRBV5-5 | CASSVGGGRTDTQYF | TGTGCCAGCAGCGTGGGCGGGGGTCGCACAGATACGCAGTATTTT
TRBJ2-7 | TRBD1 | once | TRBV9 | CASSVEGRGINEQYF | TGTGCCAGCAGCGTAGAGGGCAGGGGGATCAACGAGCAGTACTTC
TRBJ1-3 | - | few | TRBV4-3 | CASSQDLTGFVGNTIYF | TGCGCCAGCAGCCAAGATTTAACAGGGTTTGTTGGAAACACCATATATTTT
TRBJ2-1 | - | - | TRBV18 | CASSPLRDTYNEQFF | TGTGCCAGCTCACCACTCCGGGACACCTACAATGAGCAGTTCTTC
TRBJ1-1 | - | - | TRBV4-1 | CASSQDRVNTEAFF | TGCGCCAGCAGCCAAGACAGGGTAAACACTGAAGCTTTCTTT
TRBJ2-7 | - | - | TRBV7-9 | CSSSSLGGSYEQYF | TGTTCCAGCAGCTCCCTGGGGGGTAGCTACGAGCAGTACTTC
TRBJ1-2 | TRBD1 | once | TRBV6-6 | CASSYLGQFNYGYTF | TGTGCCAGCAGTTACTTGGGACAGTTTAACTATGGCTACACCTTC
TRBJ2-7 | - | - | TRBV19 | CASSIETPFSYEQYF | TGTGCCAGTAGTATTGAGACTCCCTTCTCCTACGAGCAGTACTTC
TRBJ1-1 | TRBD1 | - | TRBV5-3 | CARSLVPRTGGSEAFF | TGTGCCAGAAGCTTGGTTCCCCGGACAGGGGGGAGTGAAGCTTTCTTT
TRBJ2-1 | TRBD2 | - | TRBV5-1 | CASSLGMGAGHNEQFF | TGCGCCAGCAGCTTGGGGATGGGAGCGGGACACAATGAGCAGTTCTTC
TRBJ1-4 | TRBD1 | - | TRBV4-1 | CASSNRGPNEKLFF | TGCGCCAGCAGCAACAGGGGGCCGAATGAAAAACTGTTTTTT
TRBJ2-7 | TRBD2 | - | TRBV9 | CASSGVAGGPYEQYF | TGTGCCAGCAGCGGTGTAGCGGGAGGCCCCTACGAGCAGTACTTC
TRBJ1-6 | TRBD1 | - | TRBV2 | CASSWTGLNSPLHF | TGTGCCAGCAGTTGGACAGGGCTTAATTCACCCCTCCACTTT
TRBJ2-7 | TRBD1 | few | TRBV7-2 | CASSLAGTGGSYEQYF | TGTGCCAGCAGCTTAGCCGGGACAGGGGGCTCCTACGAGCAGTACTTC
TRBJ2-1 | - | - | TRBV5-1 | CASKNPLLRRSGWQFF | TGCGCCAGCAAAAACCCTCTACTACGACGGAGCGGTTGGCAGTTCTTC
TRBJ1-4 | TRBD1 | - | TRBV29-1 | CSVDTGQGTEKLFF | TGCAGCGTTGATACAGGACAGGGAACCGAAAAACTGTTTTTT
TRBJ2-3 | TRBD1 | once | TRBV29-1 | CSTDSDGQGTDTQYF | TGCAGCACCGATTCGGACGGACAGGGCACAGATACGCAGTATTTT
TRBJ2-1 | TRBD2 | - | TRBV6-6 | CASSSAGGSSYNEQFF | TGTGCCAGCAGTTCAGCGGGGGGAAGCTCCTACAATGAGCAGTTCTTC
TRBJ2-5 | - | - | TRBV18 | CASSPPTAGAELLETQYF | TGTGCCAGCTCACCCCCCACGGCGGGGGCCGAATTATTAGAGACCCAGTACTTC
TRBJ2-1 | TRBD2 | - | TRBV4-2 | CASSRGRGGAYNEQFF | TGTGCCAGCAGCCGAGGGCGCGGGGGGGCCTACAATGAGCAGTTCTTC
TRBJ2-5 | TRBD2 | - | TRBV28 | CASSLPTSGRAQSREQYF | TGTGCCAGCAGCCTCCCCACTAGCGGGAGGGCCCAGAGTAGGGAGCAGTACTTC
TRBJ2-3 | - | few | TRBV5-1 | CASSFTGSTDTQYF | TGCGCCAGCAGCTTTACAGGGTCCACAGATACGCAGTATTTT
TRBJ1-4 | TRBD1 | few | TRBV5-4 | CASSLEAGGEKLFF | TGTGCCAGCAGCTTGGAGGCAGGGGGCGAAAAACTGTTTTTT
TRBJ2-3 | TRBD2 | - | TRBV5-4 | CASSGGLASTDTQYF | TGTGCCAGCAGCGGGGGACTAGCGAGCACAGATACGCAGTATTTT
TRBJ2-1 | - | once | TRBV11-2 | CASSLGGLGHEQFF | TGTGCCAGCAGCTTAGGGGGTCTGGGGCATGAGCAGTTCTTC
TRBJ2-5 | - | - | TRBV11-2 | CASSSLGRQETQYF | TGTGCCAGCAGCTCACTAGGTAGACAAGAGACCCAGTACTTC
TRBJ2-5 | TRBD1 | - | TRBV4-1 | CASSQGQGAGETQYF | TGCGCCAGCAGCCAAGGACAGGGGGCCGGGGAGACCCAGTACTTC
TRBJ1-2 | TRBD1 | - | TRBV6-5 | CASSYPLGGGLVGYTF | TGTGCCAGCAGTTACCCCCTCGGAGGGGGCTTGGTAGGCTACACCTTC
TRBJ2-5 | - | - | TRBV5-4 | CASSLDVQETQYF | TGTGCCAGCAGCCTAGACGTCCAAGAGACCCAGTACTTC
TRBJ2-2 | TRBD1 | - | TRBV7-3 | CASSLTGQGNTGELFF | TGTGCCAGCAGCTTAACGGGACAGGGGAACACCGGGGAGCTGTTTTTT
TRBJ2-1 | TRBD2 | - | TRBV4-2 | CASSRSAGSNNEQFF | TGTGCCAGCAGCCGATCAGCGGGATCCAACAATGAGCAGTTCTTC
TRBJ1-5 | - | - | TRBV19 | CASSRGVDQPQHF | TGTGCCAGTAGTCGCGGGGTGGATCAGCCCCAGCATTTT
TRBJ1-2 | TRBD1 | - | TRBV4-3 | CASSQEQGPIGYTF | TGCGCCAGCAGCCAAGAACAGGGGCCTATCGGCTACACCTTC
TRBJ2-1 | TRBD2 | - | TRBV28 | CASSLWLAGVQEQFF | TGTGCCAGCAGTTTATGGCTAGCGGGAGTTCAAGAGCAGTTCTTC
TRBJ2-4 | TRBD2 | - | TRBV5-6 | CASTLSVVAGNIQYF | TGTGCCAGCACCCTCTCGGTGGTAGCGGGGAACATTCAGTACTTC